This TCR beta chain stems from a study of cytomegalovirus exposure and HLA in healthy donors. Profiling relied on immunoSEQ multiplex PCR, and the TCRdb table lists in-frame clones only, not all of them. This sample yields about 160,000 clones, of which about 90% are seen a single time; around 2.7% belongs to the top ten. Trimming stripped 1 base from V and 1 base from J, with 10 bases between. Germline CDR1 reads MNHNS; CDR2 reads SASEGT. The CDR3 is 15 residues long. Whole-study results and caveats: One later analysis, an examination of the 90 to 150 validation repertoires, found that first-cohort TCR clusters tended to co-occur in them.

This clone was seen a few times. Its specificity is unknown. This rearrangement joins TRBV6-1 to TRBJ1-1, with D unclear. The sequence derives from a woman younger than 35 in good health and CMV-seropositive. The sequencing sample was made of PBMCs. CDR3 DNA: TGTGCCAGCAGTGAAGAGAACACGGGGAACACTGAAGCTTTCTTT. It is translated as CASSEENTGNTEAFF.